A selection of T cell receptor beta chains follows, all from one sample in a study of shared clonotypes between healthy human individuals. Some clones are missing from TCRdb's copy, which holds only in-frame ones; the method was immunoSEQ multiplex PCR. This table has 850,000 to 1,100,000 clones, approximately 77% appearing once. Material: memory CD4+ T cells from PBMCs. These receptors came from a man younger than 35 in good health. Some clones in this sample may be carry-over from other donors' samples. Both conserved end residues are part of each CDR3. Fields, in order: J gene, CDR3 length, clone size, V gene, D gene, CDR3 DNA, CDR3 protein. A D gene is named only where the DNA matches it firmly. Rows give clone size only sometimes, using once, few, many, or a class for an expanded clone.

TRBJ1-1 | 16 | - | TRBV10-3 | TRBD1 | TGTGCCATCAGTGATCCGGGGACAGGGGGGGACACTGAAGCTTTCTTT | CAISDPGTGGDTEAFF
TRBJ1-2 | 14 | - | TRBV18 | - | TGTGCCAGCCCACCACCGCGGCCAGGGGAGGGCTACACCTTC | CASPPPRPGEGYTF
TRBJ2-5 | 13 | - | TRBV27 | - | TGTGCCAGCAGGGGGACGGTACAAGAGACCCAGTACTTC | CASRGTVQETQYF
TRBJ1-2 | 14 | - | TRBV30 | - | TGTGCCTGCCCGTACCCCGCTGCTAACTATGGCTACACCTTC | CACPYPAANYGYTF
TRBJ2-4 | 16 | once | TRBV6-5 | TRBD1 | TGTGCCAGCAGTTACTCACTATCCAAGGGACAGCATATTCAGTACTTC | CASSYSLSKGQHIQYF
TRBJ2-1 | 17 | - | TRBV27 | TRBD2 | TGTGCCAGCAGTTTTTTAACTAGCGCCGGAACCTACAATGAGCAGTTCTTC | CASSFLTSAGTYNEQFF
TRBJ2-1 | 17 | - | TRBV2 | - | TGTGCCAGCAGTGAGTCTAGCGGACAGAAGGGTTACAATGAGCAGTTCTTC | CASSESSGQKGYNEQFF
TRBJ2-7 | 13 | - | TRBV30 | TRBD1 | TGTGCCTGGAGCGGATCAGGGGGCCTCGAGCAGTACTTC | CAWSGSGGLEQYF
TRBJ2-2 | 17 | - | TRBV11-3 | TRBD2 | TGTGCCAGCAGTCCTGGGGGACTAGCGGGTGACACCGGGGAGCTGTTTTTT | CASSPGGLAGDTGELFF
TRBJ1-1 | 13 | few | TRBV29-1 | TRBD1 | TGCAGCGGGCGGGACAGAGGGTGGACTGAAGCTTTCTTT | CSGRDRGWTEAFF
TRBJ1-3 | 16 | - | TRBV7-2 | TRBD1 | TGTGCCAGCAGCCGGGTGGGCAGGGGGGCTGGAAACACCATATATTTT | CASSRVGRGAGNTIYF
TRBJ2-7 | 15 | - | TRBV28 | TRBD1 | TGTGCCAGCAGTTTATTAGGGACAGCGACCTACGAGCAGTACTTC | CASSLLGTATYEQYF
TRBJ1-1 | 14 | - | TRBV2 | TRBD1 | TGTGCCAGCAGTGCATCCGGGACAGGGGGGGAAGCTTTCTTT | CASSASGTGGEAFF
TRBJ1-1 | 14 | - | TRBV5-8 | TRBD1 | TGTGCCAGCAGCCAGGGGGGAACGAACACTGAAGCTTTCTTT | CASSQGGTNTEAFF
TRBJ1-1 | 17 | - | TRBV6-1 | - | TGTGCCAGCAGTGAAGGACTAATCAGTGGAGCCTCCACTGAAGCTTTCTTT | CASSEGLISGASTEAFF
TRBJ1-1 | 12 | - | TRBV28 | - | TGTGCCAGCAGCTATATTAACACTGAAGCTTTCTTT | CASSYINTEAFF
TRBJ2-4 | 13 | - | TRBV5-1 | TRBD1 | TGCGCCAGCAGCTTTGGACAGGGGGACATTCAGTACTTC | CASSFGQGDIQYF
TRBJ1-5 | 14 | - | TRBV27 | - | TGTGCCAGCAGTTTATCTGATAGCAATCAGCCCCAGCATTTT | CASSLSDSNQPQHF
TRBJ2-3 | 16 | - | TRBV7-9 | - | TGTGCCAGCAGCCTGGACTACGCCTCGTTCACAGATACGCAGTATTTT | CASSLDYASFTDTQYF
TRBJ2-5 | 14 | - | TRBV14 | - | TGTGCCAGCAGCCCGTCGGGACGCCAAGAGACCCAGTACTTC | CASSPSGRQETQYF
TRBJ2-1 | 14 | - | TRBV7-2 | TRBD1 | TGTGCCAGCAGCGACCGGGACAGGGCTTCTGAGCAGTTCTTC | CASSDRDRASEQFF
TRBJ2-1 | 16 | - | TRBV5-1 | TRBD2 | TGCGCCAGCAGCTCCGGACTAGCGGGGGCCTACAATGAGCAGTTCTTC | CASSSGLAGAYNEQFF
TRBJ1-1 | 13 | - | TRBV19 | - | TGTGCCAGTAGTATTGCCGGGGGCGGCGAAGCTTTCTTT | CASSIAGGGEAFF
TRBJ2-7 | 13 | - | TRBV28 | - | TGTGCCAGCCAATCACAGGGAATGGGCGAGCAGTACTTC | CASQSQGMGEQYF
TRBJ2-7 | 13 | - | TRBV30 | - | TGTGCCTGGAGTGTAAGGTGGGCTGCCGAGCAGTACTTC | CAWSVRWAAEQYF
TRBJ1-1 | 14 | - | TRBV27 | TRBD1 | TGTGCCAGCAGGGGAAACAGGGGAAACACTGAAGCTTTCTTT | CASRGNRGNTEAFF
TRBJ1-3 | 12 | - | TRBV29-1 | - | TGCAGCGCCCGGGAAGCTGGAAACACCATATATTTT | CSAREAGNTIYF
TRBJ2-5 | 15 | - | TRBV19 | TRBD1 | TGTGCCAGTAGTGCCCTAGGGACAGCCCAAGAGACCCAGTACTTC | CASSALGTAQETQYF
TRBJ2-7 | 11 | - | TRBV11-2 | - | TGTGCCAGCAGCGCCAGCTACGAGCAGTACTTC | CASSASYEQYF